The rows below give T cell receptor beta chains drawn from one sample of a study of human T cells and chemical hapten exposure. TCRdb itself ran the RACE reads through MiXCR, one entry per CDR3 protein. The repertoire holds 65,000 to 90,000 distinct CDR3 sequences, with around 15% as singletons. The specimen was whole blood, collected in connection with sensitization to the hapten diphenylcyclopropenone (DPC). These receptors were taken from a woman aged 50 to 60 with alopecia areata. Some clones in this sample may be carry-over from other donors' samples. CDR3s include the opening cysteine and the closing phenylalanine or tryptophan. The D gene is left open where the match is weak. Size tells how often a clone was seen (once, few, many) or the class of an expanded clone, and some rows leave it out.

abundance | d_gene | j_gene | len | v_gene | CDR3aa | CDR3nt
few | TRBD2 | TRBJ2-2 | 18 | TRBV4-1 | CASSLGLAGNTNTGELFF | TGCGCCAGCAGCCTGGGACTAGCGGGCAATACGAACACCGGGGAGCTGTTTTTT
few | . | TRBJ2-3 | 15 | TRBV7-9 | CASSFSPGAGDTQYF | TGTGCCAGCAGCTTCTCCCCTGGGGCAGGAGATACGCAGTATTTT
many | TRBD1 | TRBJ1-5 | 14 | TRBV19 | CASRIQGGNQPQHF | TGTGCCAGTAGGATTCAGGGGGGCAATCAGCCCCAGCATTTT
few | . | TRBJ2-3 | 14 | TRBV2 | CASGVGRDTDTQYF | TGTGCCAGCGGGGTCGGGAGAGACACAGATACGCAGTATTTT
. | . | TRBJ2-3 | 11 | TRBV7-9 | CASSLEGTQYF | TGTGCCAGTAGCTTAGAGGGTACGCAGTATTTT
many | . | TRBJ1-6 | 16 | TRBV6-1 | CASSEEGGVNEVPLHF | TGTGCCAGCAGTGAAGAAGGGGGAGTTAATGAGGTACCCCTCCACTTT
. | TRBD2 | TRBJ2-5 | 13 | TRBV10-3 | CAIKGLGEETQYF | TGTGCCATCAAGGGACTAGGTGAAGAGACCCAGTACTTC
. | . | TRBJ2-1 | 17 | TRBV11-3 | CASSLDGAGSFHNEQFF | TGTGCCAGCAGCTTAGATGGGGCGGGGAGTTTCCACAATGAGCAGTTCTTC
. | . | TRBJ2-5 | 13 | TRBV5-1 | CASSLWLEETQYF | TGCGCCAGCAGCTTGTGGCTGGAAGAGACCCAGTACTTC
. | . | TRBJ2-6 | 13 | TRBV7-9 | CASSPAGANVLTF | TGTGCCAGCAGCCCCGCTGGGGCCAACGTCCTGACTTTC
. | . | TRBJ2-7 | 14 | TRBV5-5 | CASSLEWGQYEQYF | TGTGCCAGCAGCTTGGAATGGGGGCAGTACGAGCAGTACTTC
many | . | TRBJ2-5 | 12 | TRBV7-6 | CASSFAEGTQYF | TGTGCCAGCAGCTTTGCCGAAGGGACCCAGTACTTC
. | . | TRBJ2-7 | 14 | TRBV27 | CASSLRDISYEQYF | TGTGCCAGCAGTTTACGGGACATCTCCTACGAGCAGTACTTC
. | . | TRBJ2-1 | 11 | TRBV7-9 | CALGLRNEQFF | TGTGCCCTGGGACTCCGTAATGAGCAGTTCTTC
medium-sized | . | TRBJ2-5 | 10 | TRBV20-1 | CSAFGETQYF | TGCAGTGCTTTCGGGGAGACCCAGTACTTC
. | . | TRBJ1-5 | 16 | TRBV7-2 | CASSILQGGQNQPQHF | TGTGCCAGCAGCATCCTCCAAGGTGGGCAGAATCAGCCCCAGCATTTT
. | TRBD2 | TRBJ2-7 | 15 | TRBV20-1 | CSASLPSGLANEQYF | TGCAGTGCTAGCCTTCCTAGCGGTCTAGCAAACGAGCAGTACTTC
. | TRBD2 | TRBJ2-7 | 14 | TRBV7-8 | CASRRYSGAYEQYF | TGTGCCAGCAGACGATATAGCGGGGCCTACGAGCAGTACTTC
. | . | TRBJ2-2 | 14 | TRBV7-9 | CASSPGVYTGELFF | TGTGCCAGCAGCCCGGGCGTGTACACCGGGGAGCTGTTTTTT
few | . | TRBJ2-1 | 16 | TRBV7-9 | CASRSGGGRAYNEQFF | TGTGCCAGCAGATCCGGAGGGGGTAGGGCCTACAATGAGCAGTTCTTC
few | TRBD2 | TRBJ2-3 | 17 | TRBV11-2 | CASSLGASGSSGDTQYF | TGTGCCAGCAGCCTTGGGGCTAGCGGGAGCTCAGGAGATACGCAGTATTTT
. | . | TRBJ2-1 | 13 | TRBV28 | CASRGTGNNEQFF | TGTGCCAGCAGAGGAACTGGGAACAATGAGCAGTTCTTC
. | . | TRBJ1-5 | 15 | TRBV28 | CASTPPVGGHQPQHF | TGTGCCAGCACTCCCCCCGTGGGGGGACATCAGCCCCAGCATTTT
. | . | TRBJ2-3 | 14 | TRBV2 | CASFWAGGTDTQYF | TGTGCCAGCTTCTGGGCAGGGGGCACAGATACGCAGTATTTT
. | TRBD2 | TRBJ2-7 | 14 | TRBV14 | CASSEGGLASEQYF | TGTGCCAGCAGCGAAGGGGGACTAGCGAGCGAGCAGTACTTC
few | . | TRBJ2-3 | 15 | TRBV10-3 | CAISEFGGRADTQYF | TGTGCCATCAGTGAATTCGGGGGGCGCGCAGATACGCAGTATTTT
. | . | TRBJ2-1 | 13 | TRBV20-1 | CSARVQGYNEQFF | TGCAGTGCTAGAGTACAGGGCTACAATGAGCAGTTCTTC
many | . | TRBJ2-5 | 11 | TRBV21-1 | CASSVAETQYF | TGTGCCAGCAGCGTCGCGGAGACCCAGTACTTC
. | TRBD2 | TRBJ2-5 | 17 | TRBV7-6 | CASSLFTSGVGQETQYF | TGTGCCAGCAGCTTATTTACTAGCGGAGTGGGGCAAGAGACCCAGTACTTC
. | . | TRBJ1-3 | 13 | TRBV21-1 | CASSKGEGNTIYF | TGTGCCAGCAGCAAGGGTGAAGGAAACACCATATATTTT